Listed below are T cell receptor beta chains from one sample, sequenced in a study of T cell responses to AZD1222 COVID-19 vaccine. Data came from immunoSEQ multiplex PCR; TCRdb stores just in-frame clones and leaves some out. The repertoire holds about 140,000 clones, over 85% seen once, with over 0.9% in the top ten. The source material was peripheral blood, sampled on day 0 of MenACWY control vaccination. Receptors originate from an adult in good health. Both conserved end residues are part of each CDR3. D genes are given only for firm matches.

TRBD1 | TRBJ1-2 | TRBV6-5 | TGTGCCAGCAGTCGACAGGGGAGAGGCTATGGCTACACCTTC | CASSRQGRGYGYTF
. | TRBJ2-6 | TRBV7-9 | TGTGCCAGCAGCTTAGTCGGGGGAACTGGGGCCAACGTCCTGACTTTC | CASSLVGGTGANVLTF
TRBD1 | TRBJ1-2 | TRBV12-5 | TGTGCTAGTGGGGGGACAGGGGGCGGCTATGGCTACACCTTC | CASGGTGGGYGYTF
. | TRBJ2-1 | TRBV29-1 | TGCAGCGTGGGACCGGGTTGGGGGATGCGAAACAATGAGCAGTTCTTC | CSVGPGWGMRNNEQFF
. | TRBJ1-5 | TRBV19 | TGTGCCAGTTCCCCTACTGGAGTGGATAGTCAGCCCCAGCATTTT | CASSPTGVDSQPQHF
TRBD2 | TRBJ2-1 | TRBV9 | TGTGCCAGCAGCGTGGGACTAGCGGTCCATGAGCAGTTCTTC | CASSVGLAVHEQFF
TRBD1 | TRBJ1-1 | TRBV18 | TGTGCCAGCTCAGCTGGACAGGGGGTTTCTGAAGCTTTCTTT | CASSAGQGVSEAFF
TRBD2 | TRBJ2-1 | TRBV5-1 | TGCGCCAGCTACCCTAGCGGGTCCTACAATGAGCAGTTCTTC | CASYPSGSYNEQFF
TRBD2 | TRBJ2-7 | TRBV9 | TGTGCCAGCAGCTCAGCGGGAGGTGCCTACGAGCAGTACTTC | CASSSAGGAYEQYF
. | TRBJ2-1 | TRBV9 | TGTGCCAGCAGCGTAGCATCCTACAATGAGCAGTTCTTC | CASSVASYNEQFF